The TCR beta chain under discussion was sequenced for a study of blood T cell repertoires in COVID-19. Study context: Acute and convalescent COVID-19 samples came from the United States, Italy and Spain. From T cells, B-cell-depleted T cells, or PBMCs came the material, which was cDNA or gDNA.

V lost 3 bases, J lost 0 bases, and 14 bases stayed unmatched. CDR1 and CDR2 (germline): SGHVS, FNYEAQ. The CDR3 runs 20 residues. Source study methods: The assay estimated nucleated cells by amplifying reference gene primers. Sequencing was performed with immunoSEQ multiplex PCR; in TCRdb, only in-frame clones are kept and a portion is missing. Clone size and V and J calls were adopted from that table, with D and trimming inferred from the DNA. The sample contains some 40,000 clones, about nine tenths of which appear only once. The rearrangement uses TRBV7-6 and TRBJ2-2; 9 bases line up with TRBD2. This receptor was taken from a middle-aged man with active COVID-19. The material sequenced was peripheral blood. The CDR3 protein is CASSLLMWGSGRSNTGELFF. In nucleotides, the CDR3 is TGTGCCAGCAGCTTGCTGATGTGGGGTAGCGGGAGATCGAACACCGGGGAGCTGTTTTTT.